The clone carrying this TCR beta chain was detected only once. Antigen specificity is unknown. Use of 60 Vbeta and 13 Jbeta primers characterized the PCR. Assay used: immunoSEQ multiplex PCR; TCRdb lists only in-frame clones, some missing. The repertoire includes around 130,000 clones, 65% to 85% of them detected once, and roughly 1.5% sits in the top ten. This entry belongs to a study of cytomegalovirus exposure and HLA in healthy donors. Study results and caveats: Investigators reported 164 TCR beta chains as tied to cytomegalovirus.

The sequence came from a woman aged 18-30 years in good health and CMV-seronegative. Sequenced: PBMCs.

The CDR3 DNA is TGTGCCAGCAGTGTGCTAGCGATACCAGAGACCCAGTACTTC. The encoded protein is CASSVLAIPETQYF. This chain joins TRBV6-1 and TRBJ2-5; the D gene is possibly TRBD2 (6 bases). Trimming removed 4 bases from V and 4 bases from J, with 13 bases in between. CDR3 length: 14 residues. The V gene's germline CDR1 is MNHNS and CDR2 SASEGT.